Listed here are 8 T cell receptor beta chains from one sample, sequenced in a study of control samples from healthy donors and cancer patients. Libraries were prepared by immunoSEQ multiplex PCR; TCRdb keeps only in-frame clonotypes and omits some of them. Counted here are approximately 120,000 clones, around 87% occurring once; the ten biggest clones make up roughly 3%. The sequenced sample consisted of blood. These TCRs come from a man aged 55 to 70 in good health.

The rearrangement joins TRBV5-1 to TRBJ1-1; TRBD1 matches 8 bases. J lost 6 bases, V lost 6 bases, and 10 bases had no gene match. The CDR3 is 14 amino acids. Germline V lookup: CDR1 SGHRS, CDR2 YFSETQ. The CDR3 bases are TGCGCCAGCATGACAGGGGTTGGTTTCTCTGAAGCTTTCTTT. Translating it yields CASMTGVGFSEAFF. The entire variable domain, with the rest obtained from reference TRBV5-1 and TRBJ1-1, is as follows: KAGVTQTPRYLIKTRGQQVTLSCSPISGHRSVSWYQQTPGQGLQFLFEYFSETQRNKGNFPGRFSGRQFSNSRSEMNVSTLELGDSALYLCASMTGVGFSEAFFGQGTRLTVV.

The chain's CDR3 is CASSPGDRANGYTF. The CDR3 bases are TGTGCCAGCAGCCCCGGGGACAGGGCGAATGGCTACACCTTC. The V call is TRBV3-1 (or the pseudogene TRBV3-2), the J call TRBJ1-2; the match to TRBD1 covers 9 bases. From germline, CDR1 is LGHDT and CDR2 YNNKEL (reference sequence). The V gene end was trimmed by 4 bases and the J gene end by 6 bases; junction bases not matched to a gene: 6. The CDR3 loop spans 14 amino acids.

This clone was counted between two and nine times. The same CDR3 can be traced to other DNA sequences in this sample. This sequence joins TRBV19 and TRBJ1-1; TRBD1 might be the D (6 bases). The CDR3 loop spans 13 amino acids. Trimming pared 7 bases from V and 1 base from J, leaving 10 bases between. CDR1 and CDR2 (germline): LNHDA, SQIVND (reference sequence). CDR3 sequence (DNA): TGTGCCAGTACATCGACAGGGAACACTGAAGCTTTCTTT. It encodes CASTSTGNTEAFF.

This clone was recorded a few times. J is TRBJ2-7 and V is TRBV30; D possibly corresponds to TRBD2 (5 bases). The CDR3 has 14 amino acids. V was trimmed by 3 bases and J by 2 bases, leaving 14 bases between them. Germline V gene lookup returns CDR1 GTSNPN and CDR2 SVGIG (reference sequence). The DNA for the CDR3 is TGTGCCTGGAGCCCGCCCGGGGTCACCTACGAGCAGTACTTC. It specifies CAWSPPGVTYEQYF.

The rearrangement joins TRBV10-3 to TRBJ1-2, with 10 bases fitting TRBD1. Per the germline V gene, CDR1 is ENHRY and CDR2 is SYGVKD. Unmatched junction bases numbered 4, after V lost 2 bases and J lost 4 bases. The CDR3 extends over 15 amino acids. CDR3 amino acids: CAISEGQGEIYGYTF. CDR3 DNA: TGTGCCATCAGTGAGGGACAGGGGGAAATCTATGGCTACACCTTC.

The V gene is TRBV6-1, the J gene TRBJ1-6; no clear D. This CDR3 has 14 residues. From germline, CDR1 is MNHNS and CDR2 SASEGT. Trimming stripped 5 bases from V and 8 bases from J, with 13 bases between. CDR3 nucleotide sequence: TGTGCCAGCAGTTTTATGGGTCGTGATTCACCCCTCCACTTT. Translating gives CASSFMGRDSPLHF.

The chain combines TRBV21-1 with TRBJ1-1; the table's TRBD1 call for D was not verified on the DNA. TRBV21-1 is a pseudogene locus. This CDR3 is built from 17 residues. As DNA, the CDR3 is TGTGCCAGCAGCAAAGTCCCGACAGCCTCCATGTTGTCTGAAGCTTTCTTT. The encoded protein is CASSKVPTASMLSEAFF.

The chain uses TRBV10-3 and TRBJ2-3; 8 bases are a match to TRBD1. CDR1 ENHRY and CDR2 SYGVKD come from the germline V gene. There are 15 residues in the CDR3. After removal of 11 bases from V and 0 bases from J, the junction contained 10 bases not matched to a gene. The CDR3 nucleotides read TGTGCCGCTGCAATGGGACAGGCTAGCACAGATACGCAGTATTTT. The encoded protein is CAAAMGQASTDTQYF.